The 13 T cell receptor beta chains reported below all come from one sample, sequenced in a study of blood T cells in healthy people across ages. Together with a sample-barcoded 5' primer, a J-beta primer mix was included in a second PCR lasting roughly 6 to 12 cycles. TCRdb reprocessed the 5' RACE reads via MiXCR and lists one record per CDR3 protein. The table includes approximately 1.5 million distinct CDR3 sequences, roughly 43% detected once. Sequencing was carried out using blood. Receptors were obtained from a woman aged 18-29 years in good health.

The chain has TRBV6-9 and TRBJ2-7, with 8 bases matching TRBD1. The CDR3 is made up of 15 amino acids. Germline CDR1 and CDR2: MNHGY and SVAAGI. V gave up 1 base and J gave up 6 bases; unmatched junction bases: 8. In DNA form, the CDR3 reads TGTGCCAGCAGTTATTTGGACAGGGAGACCCTCGAGCAGTACTTC. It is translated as CASSYLDRETLEQYF.

The CDR3 DNA reads TGCGCCAGCAGCTTGGCCGAGACAGAGGGCAATGAGCAGTTCTTC. It translates to CASSLAETEGNEQFF. The chain is built from TRBV5-1 and TRBJ2-1; perhaps D is TRBD1 or TRBD2 (5 bases each). Trimming left V 0 bases short and J 6 bases short, with 13 bases between. The germline gives CDR1 SGHRS, CDR2 YFSETQ. The CDR3 extends over 15 amino acids.

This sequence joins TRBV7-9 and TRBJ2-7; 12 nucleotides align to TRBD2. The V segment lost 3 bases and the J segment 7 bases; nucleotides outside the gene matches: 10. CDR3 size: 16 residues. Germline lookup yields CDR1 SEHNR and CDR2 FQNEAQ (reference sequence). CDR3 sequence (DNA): TGTGCCAGCAGCTTCAAACTAGCGGGAGGTCCCAATGAGCAGTACTTC. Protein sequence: CASSFKLAGGPNEQYF.

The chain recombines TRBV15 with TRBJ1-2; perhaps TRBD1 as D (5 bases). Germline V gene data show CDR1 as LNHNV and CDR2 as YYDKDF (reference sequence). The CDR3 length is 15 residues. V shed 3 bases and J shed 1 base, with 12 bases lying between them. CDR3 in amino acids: CATSSYRDGNYGYTF. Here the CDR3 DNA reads TGTGCCACCAGCAGCTATAGGGACGGTAACTATGGCTACACCTTC.

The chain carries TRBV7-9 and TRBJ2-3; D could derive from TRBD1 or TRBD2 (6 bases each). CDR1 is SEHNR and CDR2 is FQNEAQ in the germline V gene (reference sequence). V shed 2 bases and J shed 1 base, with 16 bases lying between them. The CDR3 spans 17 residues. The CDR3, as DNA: TGTGCCAGCAGCTTATTGGGCCGGAGGGGGGGCACAGATACGCAGTATTTT. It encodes CASSLLGRRGGTDTQYF.

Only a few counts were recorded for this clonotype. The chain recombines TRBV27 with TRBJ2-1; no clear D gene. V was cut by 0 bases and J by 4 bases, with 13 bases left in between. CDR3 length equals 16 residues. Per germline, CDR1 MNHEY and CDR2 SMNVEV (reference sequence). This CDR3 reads CASSLSTDTVYNEQFF. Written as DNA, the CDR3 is TGTGCCAGCAGTTTATCAACCGACACGGTTTACAATGAGCAGTTCTTC.

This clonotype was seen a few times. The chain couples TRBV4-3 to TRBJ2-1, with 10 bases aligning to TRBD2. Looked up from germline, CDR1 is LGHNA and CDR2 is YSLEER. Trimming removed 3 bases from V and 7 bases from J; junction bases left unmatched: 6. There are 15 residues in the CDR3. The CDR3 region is CASSQGAGGLNEQFF. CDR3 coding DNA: TGCGCCAGCAGCCAGGGAGCGGGGGGGCTAAATGAGCAGTTCTTC.

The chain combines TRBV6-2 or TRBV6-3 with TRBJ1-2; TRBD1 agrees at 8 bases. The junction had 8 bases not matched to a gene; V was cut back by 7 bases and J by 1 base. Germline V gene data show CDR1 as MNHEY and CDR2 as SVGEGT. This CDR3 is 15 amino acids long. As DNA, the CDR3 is TGTGCCAGCAACGATCCGACAGGGGATAACTATGGCTACACCTTC. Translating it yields CASNDPTGDNYGYTF.

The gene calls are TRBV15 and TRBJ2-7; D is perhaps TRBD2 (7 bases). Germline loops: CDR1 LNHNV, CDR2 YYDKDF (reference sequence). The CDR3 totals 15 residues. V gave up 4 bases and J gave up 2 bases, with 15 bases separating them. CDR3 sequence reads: CATSIGGAVTYEQYF. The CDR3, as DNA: TGTGCCACCAGCATTGGGGGGGCAGTAACCTACGAGCAGTACTTC.

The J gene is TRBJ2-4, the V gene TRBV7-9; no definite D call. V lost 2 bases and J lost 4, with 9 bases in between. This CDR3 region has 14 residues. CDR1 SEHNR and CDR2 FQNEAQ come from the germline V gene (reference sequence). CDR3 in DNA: TGTGCCAGCAGCTTAAGGGCAGATAAAAACATTCAGTACTTC. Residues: CASSLRADKNIQYF.

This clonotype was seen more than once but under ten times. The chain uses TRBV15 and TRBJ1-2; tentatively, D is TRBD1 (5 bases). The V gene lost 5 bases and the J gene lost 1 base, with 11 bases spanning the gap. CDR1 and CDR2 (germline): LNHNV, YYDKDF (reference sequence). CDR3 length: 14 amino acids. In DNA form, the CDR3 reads TGTGCCACCAGCTCCGGGGCCATTAACTATGGCTACACCTTC. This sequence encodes CATSSGAINYGYTF.

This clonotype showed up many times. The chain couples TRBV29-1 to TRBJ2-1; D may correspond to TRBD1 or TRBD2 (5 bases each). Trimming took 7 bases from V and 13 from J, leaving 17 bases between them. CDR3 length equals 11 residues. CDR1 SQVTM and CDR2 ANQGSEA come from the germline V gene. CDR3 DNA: TGCAGCGCCGAAGGTTTGGGGGACCAGTTCTTC. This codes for CSAEGLGDQFF.

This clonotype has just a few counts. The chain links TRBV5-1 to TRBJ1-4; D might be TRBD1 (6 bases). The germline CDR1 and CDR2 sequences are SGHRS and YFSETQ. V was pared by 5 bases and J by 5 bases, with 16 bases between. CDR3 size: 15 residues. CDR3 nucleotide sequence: TGCGCCAGCAGGGTACAGGGAGAGGAAAATGAAAAACTGTTTTTT. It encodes CASRVQGEENEKLFF.